The next 28 T cell receptor beta chains were all read from a single sample in a study of T cell responses to AZD1222 COVID-19 vaccine. Sequenced by immunoSEQ multiplex PCR; TCRdb stores in-frame clones only, minus some. Among about 110,000 clones, approximately 94% were seen once, and the ten largest hold approximately 2.9%. This sample comprised peripheral blood, obtained 28 days after the second AZD1222 dose. The source of these receptors is an adult who received the AZD1222 COVID-19 vaccine.

Written as DNA, the CDR3 is TGTGCCAGCACTCCCACGTGGGGGGCAAAGAATCAGCCCCAGCATTTT. Protein: CASTPTWGAKNQPQHF. This chain joins TRBV6-6 and TRBJ1-5; tentative D call: TRBD1 (6 bases). This CDR3 is built from 16 residues. Germline loops: CDR1 MNHNY, CDR2 SVGAGI (reference sequence). Trimming removed 7 bases at V and 4 bases at J, with 20 bases between.

CDR3 DNA: TGTGCCAGCACCCTTCGGGGGGTTAAAAACACTGAAGCTTTCTTT. It translates to CASTLRGVKNTEAFF. The V gene is TRBV28, the J gene TRBJ1-1; weak D call: TRBD1 (5 bases). Trimming shortened V by 7 bases and J by 2 bases, and 17 bases separated the two germline ends. Germline values: CDR1 MDHEN, CDR2 SYDVKM. CDR3 size: 15 residues.

The chain recombines TRBV2 with TRBJ1-6; 8 bases match TRBD1. The ends lost 6 bases at V and 5 bases at J; junction bases unmatched: 6. The germline gives CDR1 SNHLY, CDR2 FYNNEI. This CDR3 contains 15 residues. In DNA form, the CDR3 reads TGTGCCAGCAGCGTGTTGGACAGGGATAATTCACCCCTCCACTTT. Protein sequence: CASSVLDRDNSPLHF.

V is TRBV7-9 and J is TRBJ2-1, with no clear D. V was cut by 8 bases and J by 5 bases, with 13 bases left in between. Germline assignment: CDR1 SEHNR and CDR2 FQNEAQ (reference sequence). CDR3 length: 13 amino acids. The CDR3 DNA reads TGTGCCAGCGACACGGGTCTGGACAATGAGCAGTTCTTC. Translation: CASDTGLDNEQFF.

The rearrangement uses TRBV4-1 and TRBJ2-7; a possible D gene is TRBD1 (7 bases). The V end lost 2 bases, the J end lost 5 bases, and 13 bases lay between the germline ends. CDR3 length: 14 amino acids. Germline CDR1 and CDR2: MGHRA and YSYEKL. CDR3 sequence (DNA): TGCGCCAGCAGCCAATGGAGGGGGCTCAACGAGCAGTACTTC. Translated: CASSQWRGLNEQYF.

The chain uses TRBV6-5 and TRBJ2-3; D unresolved. In germline, CDR1 is MNHEY, CDR2 SVGAGI. Trimming pared 7 bases from V and 1 base from J, leaving 9 bases between. The CDR3 is 13 residues long. The CDR3 nucleotides are TGTGCCAGCACATATAGGGGCACAGATACGCAGTATTTT. This sequence encodes CASTYRGTDTQYF.

This clone was found once. The chain couples TRBV7-6 to TRBJ2-6; 7 nucleotides line up with TRBD1. The CDR3 loop spans 16 amino acids. In germline, CDR1 is SGHVS, CDR2 FNYEAQ. The junction had 8 bases not matched to a gene; V was cut back by 5 bases and J by 4 bases. Here the CDR3 DNA reads TGTGCCAGCAGCCCCGTCCAGGGGGACGGGGCCAACGTCCTGACTTTC. This gives the protein CASSPVQGDGANVLTF.

This rearrangement joins TRBV3-1 (or the pseudogene TRBV3-2) to TRBJ2-7; perhaps TRBD2 as D (5 bases). V dropped 5 bases and J dropped 3 bases, with 11 bases sitting between them. The germline V gene encodes CDR1 LGHDT and CDR2 YNNKEL (reference sequence). The CDR3 runs to 13 residues. The DNA for the CDR3 is TGTGCCAGCAGCACAACCGGGGTCTACGAGCAGTACTTC. Translating it yields CASSTTGVYEQYF.

This chain connects TRBV27 to TRBJ1-1; 8 bases line up with TRBD1. Trimming cost V 3 bases and J 3 bases; bases outside gene matches: 15. The CDR3 extends over 18 amino acids. Germline V gene data show CDR1 as MNHEY and CDR2 as SMNVEV (reference sequence). As DNA, the CDR3 is TGTGCCAGCAGTTTTGCCCCCAGGGGGCTTCGCGGAGACACTGAAGCTTTCTTT. Its translation is CASSFAPRGLRGDTEAFF.

The chain combines TRBV12-3 or TRBV12-4 with TRBJ1-5, with D unclear. Trimming pared 1 base from V and 9 bases from J, leaving 10 bases between. This CDR3 has 13 residues. The CDR3 protein is CASSLGGFGPQHF. Written as DNA, the CDR3 is TGTGCCAGCAGTTTAGGAGGTTTTGGGCCCCAGCATTTT.

This clone was seen a single time. The J gene is TRBJ1-1, the V gene TRBV4-1, with 7 bases matching TRBD1. The CDR3 contains 15 residues. Germline loops: CDR1 MGHRA, CDR2 YSYEKL. V shed 0 bases and J 7 bases; nucleotides not matched to a gene: 8. The CDR3 nucleotides read TGCGCCAGCAGCCAAGATCAGGGGGTTTGGATTGAAGCTTTCTTT. Translating gives CASSQDQGVWIEAFF.

This chain links TRBV6-5 with TRBJ2-3; unclear D gene. Trimming took 8 bases from V and 10 from J, leaving 10 bases between them. Germline CDR1 and CDR2: MNHEY and SVGAGI. This CDR3 region has 10 residues. The chain's CDR3 is CASSRVSQYF. CDR3 DNA: TGTGCCAGCTCCCGGGTTTCGCAGTATTTT.

V usage is TRBV5-4 and J usage is TRBJ2-1; 10 bases fit TRBD1. The J segment lost 8 bases and the V segment lost 4 bases, leaving 9 bases of the junction unmatched. CDR1 and CDR2 (germline): SGHNT, YYREEE (reference sequence). The CDR3 has 15 amino acids. The CDR3: CASSGTGAFYDEQFF. The CDR3 DNA sequence: TGTGCCAGCAGCGGGACAGGGGCCTTTTATGATGAGCAGTTCTTC.

The chain recombines TRBV12-5 with TRBJ1-1; D possibly corresponds to TRBD1 (6 bases). Germline-derived CDR1 and CDR2 are LGHNT and FRNRAP. V lost 7 bases, J lost 6 bases, and 18 bases lay in between. The CDR3 is 14 residues long. The CDR3, as DNA: TGTGCTAGTGCTAACAGGGAAGGGTCCCCTGAAGCTTTCTTT. This codes for CASANREGSPEAFF.

The chain carries TRBV18 and TRBJ2-5; D uncertain. Trimming took off 1 base at V and 2 bases at J, with 2 bases between the two ends. The CDR3 is 12 residues long. Per germline, CDR1 KGHSH and CDR2 LQKENI. The DNA of the CDR3 is TGTGCCAGCTCACCACAACAAGAGACCCAGTACTTC. Protein product: CASSPQQETQYF.

The chain uses TRBV27 and TRBJ2-1, with D tentatively TRBD1 (5 bases). The CDR3 runs to 12 residues. Germline V gene sequence: CDR1 MNHEY, CDR2 SMNVEV (reference sequence). V lost 4 bases and J 9 bases, leaving 10 bases between the germline ends. This CDR3 is CASSSRRGEQFF. In DNA form, the CDR3 reads TGTGCCAGCAGTTCCAGAAGGGGTGAGCAGTTCTTC.

This clone has just a few counts. This chain joins TRBV27 and TRBJ1-1; 7 bases align to TRBD1. This CDR3 comprises 15 residues. V shed 4 bases, J shed 3 bases, and the junction held 8 bases outside the gene matches. Germline V CDR1 and CDR2: MNHEY, SMNVEV (reference sequence). CDR3 amino acids: CASSSRQGWHTEAFF. The CDR3 DNA is TGTGCCAGCAGTTCCCGACAGGGCTGGCACACTGAAGCTTTCTTT.

V is TRBV18 and J is TRBJ1-2, with 7 bases matching TRBD1. This CDR3 is 18 amino acids long. Germline trimming cut 2 bases from V and 3 bases from J; bases unmatched to any gene: 15. The germline V gene has CDR1 KGHSH and CDR2 LQKENI. CDR3 sequence reads: CASSPSSRGLSIYYGYTF. DNA for the CDR3: TGTGCCAGCTCACCAAGCTCGAGGGGGCTATCGATATACTATGGCTACACCTTC.

This clone was observed a few times. CDR3 sequence: CASSYNPAYNEQFF. The CDR3, as DNA: TGTGCCAGCAGTTACAACCCTGCCTACAATGAGCAGTTCTTC. The genes are TRBV6-6 and TRBJ2-1; D uncertain. This CDR3 is built from 14 residues. The V end lost 2 bases, the J end lost 2 bases, and 7 bases lay between the germline ends. Germline CDR1 reads MNHNY; CDR2 reads SVGAGI (reference sequence).

The chain carries TRBV10-3 and TRBJ1-2, with a tentative D call TRBD1 (5 bases). CDR1 is ENHRY and CDR2 is SYGVKD in the germline V gene. The CDR3 has 16 residues. V was cut by 11 bases and J by 2 bases, with 24 bases left in between. Here the CDR3 DNA reads TGTGCCGCCGGACCGGGTCGGGACCCACCCAACTATGGCTACACCTTC. Amino acids: CAAGPGRDPPNYGYTF.

The rearrangement joins TRBV3-1 (or the pseudogene TRBV3-2) to TRBJ1-2; no reliable D call. Germline-derived CDR1 and CDR2 are LGHDT and YNNKEL (reference sequence). Trimming left V 1 base short and J 4 bases short, with 10 bases between. The CDR3 loop spans 14 amino acids. The CDR3 loop reads CASSQASSPYGYTF. DNA of the CDR3: TGTGCCAGCAGCCAAGCCTCCAGTCCCTATGGCTACACCTTC.

This clone has just a few counts. The gene calls are TRBV27 and TRBJ1-5, with 11 nucleotides matching TRBD1. The J segment lost 0 bases and the V segment lost 6 bases, leaving 13 bases of the junction unmatched. The CDR3 spans 19 residues. CDR1 and CDR2 (germline): MNHEY, SMNVEV (reference sequence). This CDR3 is CASSSGQGVDRGSNQPQHF. The CDR3, as DNA: TGTGCCAGCAGCTCGGGACAGGGGGTCGATCGAGGTAGCAATCAGCCCCAGCATTTT.

This clone appeared a single time. The gene calls are TRBV7-6 and TRBJ1-1; tentative D call: TRBD1 (5 bases). CDR3 length equals 17 residues. The V gene's germline CDR1 is SGHVS and CDR2 FNYEAQ. V lost 4 bases and J 1 base, leaving 19 bases between the germline ends. The CDR3 is CASSSPGGNSANTEAFF. The CDR3 DNA follows: TGTGCCAGCAGCTCTCCGGGGGGGAATTCAGCGAACACTGAAGCTTTCTTT.

The chain joins TRBV10-3 to TRBJ2-1, with a tentative D call TRBD2 (6 bases). This CDR3 spans 15 amino acids. Looked up from germline, CDR1 is ENHRY and CDR2 is SYGVKD. V lost 10 bases and J lost 0, with 16 bases in between. Here the CDR3 reads CATMTGGSSYNEQFF. The CDR3 coding sequence is TGTGCCACCATGACCGGAGGGAGCTCCTACAATGAGCAGTTCTTC.

This sequence joins TRBV6-5 and TRBJ1-1; tentative D call: TRBD1 (5 bases). The ends were cut back, 6 bases at V and 1 base at J, with 12 bases in the middle. The CDR3 is 14 amino acids. Germline lookup yields CDR1 MNHEY and CDR2 SVGAGI. CDR3 nucleotides: TGTGCCAGCAGGCTTAGTCAGGGGAACACTGAAGCTTTCTTT. Residues: CASRLSQGNTEAFF.

The chain uses TRBV19 and TRBJ1-2; a possible D gene is TRBD1 (5 bases). Between the trimmed V and J ends, which lost 5 bases and 0 bases, there was a span of 10 bases. CDR3 length equals 14 residues. Germline V gives CDR1 LNHDA, CDR2 SQIVND (reference sequence). Here the CDR3 reads CASSRLGANYGYTF. CDR3 in DNA: TGTGCCAGTAGTCGCTTAGGGGCTAACTATGGCTACACCTTC.

CDR3 residues: CSASRRGNQPQHF. As DNA, the CDR3 is TGCAGTGCTAGTCGCAGGGGAAACCAGCCCCAGCATTTT. The rearrangement uses TRBV20-1 and TRBJ1-5, with D maybe TRBD1 (6 bases). This CDR3 comprises 13 residues. V lost 3 bases and J 7 bases, leaving 13 bases between the germline ends. Germline assignment: CDR1 DFQATT and CDR2 SNEGSKA (reference sequence).

This clone was seen only a few times. The rearrangement joins TRBV6-5 to TRBJ1-1; D gene unclear. Trimming cost V 7 bases and J 0 bases, with 9 bases left between them. Per germline, CDR1 MNHEY and CDR2 SVGAGI. The CDR3 totals 13 residues. DNA of the CDR3: TGTGCCAGCACCCTGGAAATGAACACTGAAGCTTTCTTT. It specifies CASTLEMNTEAFF.